These 25 T cell receptor beta chains came from one sample sequenced in a study of T cell responses to AZD1222 COVID-19 vaccine. Sequenced by immunoSEQ multiplex PCR; TCRdb stores in-frame clones only, minus some. The sample contains approximately 100,000 clones, roughly nine tenths of which appear only once. The material was peripheral blood, obtained on day 0 of AZD1222 vaccination. The receptors originated from an adult in good health.

The V and J genes are TRBV7-3 and TRBJ2-1, with D hard to call. Germline V gene data show CDR1 as SGHTA and CDR2 as FQGTGA. V lost 5 bases and J lost 6, with 11 bases in between. The CDR3 consists of 13 residues. CDR3 in amino acids: CASSPDRSNEQFF. The CDR3 coding sequence is TGTGCCAGCAGCCCCGACCGGAGCAATGAGCAGTTCTTC.

This chain links TRBV6-5 with TRBJ2-2; no clear D. Trimming pared 2 bases from V and 6 bases from J, leaving 4 bases between. The CDR3 has 12 amino acids. CDR1 and CDR2 from the germline V gene are MNHEY and SVGAGI. The CDR3 coding sequence is TGTGCCAGCAGTTACGGCTCCGGGGAGCTGTTTTTT. As protein: CASSYGSGELFF.

In this sample, this clone turned up once. V usage is TRBV11-2 and J usage is TRBJ1-4; D perhaps matches TRBD1 (5 bases). Germline values: CDR1 SGHAT, CDR2 FQNNGV. Trimming stripped 5 bases from V and 5 bases from J, with 15 bases between. This CDR3 has 15 amino acids. The CDR3 is CASSLGTLINEKLFF. CDR3 coding DNA: TGTGCCAGCAGCCTCGGGACTCTAATCAATGAAAAACTGTTTTTT. The variable domain in full, completed from reference TRBV11-2 and TRBJ1-4, reads EAGVAQSPRYKIIEKRQSVAFWCNPISGHATLYWYQQILGQGPKLLIQFQNNGVVDDSQLPKDRFSAERLKGVDSTLKIQPAKLEDSAVYLCASSLGTLINEKLFFGSGTQLSVL.

J is TRBJ2-3 and V is TRBV30; D ambiguous. Germline V lookup: CDR1 GTSNPN, CDR2 SVGIG (reference sequence). V lost 4 bases, J lost 4 bases, and 9 bases lay in between. This CDR3 has 12 amino acids. CDR3 sequence reads: CAWKGSSDTQYF. As DNA, the CDR3 is TGTGCCTGGAAAGGCAGTTCAGATACGCAGTATTTT.

This chain uses TRBV27 with TRBJ1-2, with D possibly being TRBD1 (6 bases). The CDR3 runs 14 residues. V was clipped by 5 bases and J by 2 bases, with 12 bases between them. The germline CDR1 and CDR2 sequences are MNHEY and SMNVEV (reference sequence). The CDR3 nucleotides read TGTGCCAGCAGTCCTCGGGGGCGCAACTATGGCTACACCTTC. This encodes CASSPRGRNYGYTF.

The gene calls are TRBV13 and TRBJ1-2; perhaps TRBD1 as D (5 bases). V was clipped by 0 bases and J by 6 bases, with 5 bases between them. The CDR3 is 12 residues long. Looked up from germline, CDR1 is PRHDT and CDR2 is FYEKMQ (reference sequence). CDR3 sequence (DNA): TGTGCCAGCAGCTTAGGAGGGGATGGCTACACCTTC. Protein product: CASSLGGDGYTF.

This chain uses TRBV10-3 with TRBJ2-7, with D possibly TRBD1 on 6 matching bases. V lost 7 bases, J lost 7 bases, and 14 bases lay in between. The CDR3 runs to 12 residues. Per the germline V gene, CDR1 is ENHRY and CDR2 is SYGVKD. CDR3 in amino acids: CAIIDGGGEQYF. CDR3 DNA sequence: TGTGCCATCATAGATGGGGGCGGTGAGCAGTACTTC.

The V gene is TRBV5-1, the J gene TRBJ1-1; TRBD1 is a possible D gene (5 bases). The CDR3 has 14 amino acids. The ends were cut back, 0 bases at V and 0 bases at J, with 6 bases in the middle. Germline values: CDR1 SGHRS, CDR2 YFSETQ. CDR3 sequence: CASSLDRLNTEAFF. In DNA form, the CDR3 reads TGCGCCAGCAGCTTGGACAGGTTGAACACTGAAGCTTTCTTT.

This clone showed up just once. This chain uses TRBV6-7 with TRBJ2-2; D gene unclear. TRBV6-7 is an ORF, with its function uncertain. V lost 0 bases to trimming and J lost 6 bases, with 5 bases between them. The CDR3 consists of 13 residues. The CDR3 sequence is CASSYSKPGELFF. The CDR3 nucleotides are TGTGCCAGCAGTTACTCGAAGCCCGGGGAGCTGTTTTTT.

The chain joins TRBV4-2 to TRBJ2-7; 9 bases line up with TRBD1. The CDR3 spans 15 residues. The V gene end was trimmed by 0 bases and the J gene end by 2 bases; junction bases not matched to a gene: 2. The germline gives CDR1 LGHNA, CDR2 YNFKEQ. The CDR3 DNA reads as TGTGCCAGCAGCCAAGAGAGGACAGGGGCCTACGAGCAGTACTTC. This encodes CASSQERTGAYEQYF.

The gene calls are TRBV2 and TRBJ1-6, with D unclear. Germline V CDR1 and CDR2: SNHLY, FYNNEI. V gave up 0 bases and J gave up 10 bases, with 7 bases separating them. The CDR3 runs 13 residues. DNA of the CDR3: TGTGCCAGCAGTGAAGCGCTGGGATCACCCCTCCACTTT. Protein: CASSEALGSPLHF.

This clone is a singleton in its sample. The gene calls are TRBV4-2 and TRBJ2-7; D might be TRBD2 (5 bases). The CDR3 extends over 15 amino acids. The V end lost 2 bases, the J end lost 2 bases, and 13 bases lay between the germline ends. Germline V lookup: CDR1 LGHNA, CDR2 YNFKEQ. The CDR3: CASSQREGKTYEQYF. The CDR3 DNA reads as TGTGCCAGCAGCCAACGGGAAGGGAAAACCTACGAGCAGTACTTC.

This clone was found once. The J gene is TRBJ1-2, the V gene TRBV6-5; D gene ambiguous. V lost 6 bases and J 4 bases, leaving 18 bases between the germline ends. CDR1 is MNHEY, CDR2 SVGAGI, per germline. CDR3 length: 15 amino acids. The CDR3 sequence is CASRVPGSIFYGYTF. For the CDR3, the DNA is TGTGCCAGCAGGGTACCCGGTTCCATCTTCTATGGCTACACCTTC.

A remark on this clone: A junction end diverges from the germline sequence, so it may reflect a read error. The rearrangement joins TRBV5-1 to TRBJ2-3; TRBD2 agrees at 8 bases. Germline V gene data show CDR1 as SGHRS and CDR2 as YFSETQ. CDR3 length: 17 amino acids. CDR3 residues: CASSYPRGGQSTDTRYF. The CDR3 nucleotides read TGCGCCAGCAGCTACCCTCGGGGGGGGCAGAGCACAGATACGCGGTATTTT.

The V call is TRBV9, the J call TRBJ1-4; D is undetermined. The CDR3 is 15 residues long. Germline assignment: CDR1 SGDLS and CDR2 YYNGEE. V dropped 1 base and J dropped 1 base, with 8 bases sitting between them. The CDR3 here is CASSVRAGTNEKLFF. CDR3 sequence (DNA): TGTGCCAGCAGCGTAAGGGCTGGAACTAATGAAAAACTGTTTTTT.

V usage is TRBV5-1 and J usage is TRBJ2-5, with a possible D match to TRBD2 (5 bases). Trimming took off 0 bases at V and 4 bases at J, with 10 bases between the two ends. The CDR3 spans 14 residues. CDR1 is SGHRS, CDR2 YFSETQ, per germline. CDR3 amino acids: CASSLEGAGETQYF. CDR3 coding DNA: TGCGCCAGCAGCTTGGAGGGAGCTGGAGAGACCCAGTACTTC.

The chain carries TRBV5-3 and TRBJ1-2, with TRBD1 as a possible D gene (6 bases). TRBV5-3 is identified as an open reading frame with a role that is uncertain. Trimming removed 4 bases at V and 5 bases at J, with 15 bases between. The CDR3 runs 14 residues. The CDR3 is CARSKHRGGYGYTF. The CDR3 DNA follows: TGTGCCAGAAGCAAACATCGAGGGGGGTATGGCTACACCTTC.

The chain links TRBV7-3 to TRBJ1-5; D is unclear. This CDR3 spans 16 amino acids. Trimming removed 5 bases at V and 2 bases at J, with 16 bases between. Germline CDR1 is SGHTA and CDR2 is FQGTGA. The CDR3 sequence is CASSPDEMAGNQPQHF. CDR3 bases: TGTGCCAGCAGCCCCGATGAGATGGCCGGCAATCAGCCCCAGCATTTT. The whole variable domain, filled in from reference TRBV7-3 and TRBJ1-5, reads GAGVSQTPSNKVTEKGKYVELRCDPISGHTALYWYRQSLGQGPEFLIYFQGTGAADDSGLPNDRFFAVRPEGSVSTLKIQRTERGDSAVYLCASSPDEMAGNQPQHFGDGTRLSIL.

The chain combines TRBV14 with TRBJ1-2; unclear D gene. Trimming took off 1 base at V and 5 bases at J, with 17 bases between the two ends. The CDR3 extends over 16 amino acids. Germline V CDR1 and CDR2: SGHDN, FVKESK. The CDR3 reads CASSQGPRPLKYGYTF. In nucleotides, the CDR3 is TGTGCCAGCAGCCAAGGGCCCAGGCCTCTTAAGTATGGCTACACCTTC.

The chain employs TRBV7-9 and TRBJ1-6; D unresolved. CDR1 is SEHNR and CDR2 is FQNEAQ in the germline V gene (reference sequence). The CDR3 loop spans 14 amino acids. Trimming pared 1 base from V and 9 bases from J, leaving 10 bases between. The CDR3 DNA reads TGTGCCAGCAGCTTAGGTCTGCCCGGTTCACCCCTCCACTTT. This codes for CASSLGLPGSPLHF.

The J gene is TRBJ2-5, the V gene TRBV27, with D perhaps TRBD1 (6 bases). Germline CDR1 MNHEY, CDR2 SMNVEV (reference sequence). The V end was cut by 5 bases, the J end by 4 bases, with 23 bases between. The CDR3 covers 17 residues. The CDR3 DNA sequence: TGTGCCAGCAGTCGACGCAACACAGGGAGACGGGGAGAGACCCAGTACTTC. Its protein product is CASSRRNTGRRGETQYF.

This sequence joins TRBV5-6 and TRBJ1-2, with a possible D match to TRBD1 (6 bases). Germline-derived CDR1 and CDR2 are SGHDT and YYEEEE. The length of the CDR3 is 15 residues. Trimming pared 4 bases from V and 4 bases from J, leaving 17 bases between. CDR3 sequence: CASSQAGGFSYGYTF. DNA of the CDR3: TGTGCCAGCAGCCAAGCGGGGGGCTTTAGCTATGGCTACACCTTC.

This clone was seen a handful of times. The chain combines TRBV2 with TRBJ2-2; the D is unclear. Germline V gene data show CDR1 as SNHLY and CDR2 as FYNNEI. Trimming left V 4 bases short and J 1 base short, with 4 bases between. This CDR3 contains 13 residues. This chain's CDR3 is CASSGLNTGELFF. CDR3 sequence (DNA): TGTGCCAGCAGTGGACTGAACACCGGGGAGCTGTTTTTT.

The rearrangement links TRBV24-1 to TRBJ2-7; perhaps D is TRBD1 or TRBD2 (5 bases each). The CDR3 is 18 residues long. Per germline, CDR1 KGHDR and CDR2 SFDVKD. V was cut by 1 base and J by 3 bases, with 21 bases left in between. CDR3 bases: TGTGCCACCAGTGATTTAGGTCTCACTCCGGGACGGAACTACGAGCAGTACTTC. Its translation is CATSDLGLTPGRNYEQYF.

The rearrangement uses TRBV18 and TRBJ1-5; unclear D gene. V was trimmed by 0 bases and J by 0 bases, leaving 9 bases between them. Germline V gene lookup returns CDR1 KGHSH and CDR2 LQKENI. CDR3 length: 16 residues. The CDR3 is CASSPPNRYSNQPQHF. The CDR3 DNA reads TGTGCCAGCTCACCACCTAACAGATATAGCAATCAGCCCCAGCATTTT. The full variable domain, its missing parts supplied by reference TRBV18 and TRBJ1-5, is NAGVMQNPRHLVRRRGQEARLRCSPMKGHSHVYWYRQLPEEGLKFMVYLQKENIIDESGMPKERFSAEFPKEGPSILRIQQVVRGDSAAYFCASSPPNRYSNQPQHFGDGTRLSIL.